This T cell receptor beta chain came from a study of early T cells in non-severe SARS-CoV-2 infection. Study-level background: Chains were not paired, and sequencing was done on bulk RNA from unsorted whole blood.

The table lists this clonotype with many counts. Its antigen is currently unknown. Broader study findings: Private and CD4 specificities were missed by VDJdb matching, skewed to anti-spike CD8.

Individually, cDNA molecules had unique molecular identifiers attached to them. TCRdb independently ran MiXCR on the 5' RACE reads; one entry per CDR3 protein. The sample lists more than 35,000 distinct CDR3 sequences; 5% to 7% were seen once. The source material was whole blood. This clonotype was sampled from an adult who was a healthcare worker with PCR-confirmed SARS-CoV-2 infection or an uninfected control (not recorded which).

The CDR3 loop is CASSLVGGQETQYF. CDR3 DNA sequence: TGCGCCAGCAGCTTGGTAGGTGGACAAGAGACCCAGTACTTC. The chain recombines TRBV5-1 with TRBJ2-5; D is ambiguous. V shed 0 bases and J shed 2 bases, with 8 bases lying between them. Germline CDR1 is SGHRS and CDR2 is YFSETQ. The CDR3 spans 14 residues.